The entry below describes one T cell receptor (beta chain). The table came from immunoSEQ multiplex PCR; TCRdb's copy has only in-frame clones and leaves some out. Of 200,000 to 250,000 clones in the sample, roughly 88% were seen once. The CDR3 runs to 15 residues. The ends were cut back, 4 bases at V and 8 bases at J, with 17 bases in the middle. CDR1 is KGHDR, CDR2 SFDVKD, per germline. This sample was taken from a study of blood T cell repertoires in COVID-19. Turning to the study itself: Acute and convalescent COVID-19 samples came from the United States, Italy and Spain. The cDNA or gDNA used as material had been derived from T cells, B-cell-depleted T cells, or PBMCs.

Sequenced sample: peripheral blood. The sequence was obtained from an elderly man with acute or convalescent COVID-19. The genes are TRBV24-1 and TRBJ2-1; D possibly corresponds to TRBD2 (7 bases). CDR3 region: CATSDPGGRGDEQFF. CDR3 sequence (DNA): TGTGCCACCAGTGACCCGGGGGGCAGGGGCGATGAGCAGTTCTTC.